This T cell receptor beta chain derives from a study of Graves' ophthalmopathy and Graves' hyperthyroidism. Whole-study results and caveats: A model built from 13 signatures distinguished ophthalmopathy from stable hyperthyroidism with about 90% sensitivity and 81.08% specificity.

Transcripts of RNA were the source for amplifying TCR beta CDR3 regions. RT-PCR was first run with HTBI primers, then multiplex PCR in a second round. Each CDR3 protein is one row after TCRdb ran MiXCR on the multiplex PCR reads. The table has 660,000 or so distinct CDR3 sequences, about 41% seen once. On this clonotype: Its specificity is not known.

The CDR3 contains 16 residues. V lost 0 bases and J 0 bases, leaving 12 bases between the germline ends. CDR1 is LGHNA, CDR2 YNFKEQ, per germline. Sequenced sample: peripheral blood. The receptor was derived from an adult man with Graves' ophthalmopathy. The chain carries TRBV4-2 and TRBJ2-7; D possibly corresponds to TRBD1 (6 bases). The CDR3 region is CASSQEAGANSYEQYF. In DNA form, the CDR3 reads TGTGCCAGCAGCCAAGAGGCAGGGGCCAACTCCTACGAGCAGTACTTC.